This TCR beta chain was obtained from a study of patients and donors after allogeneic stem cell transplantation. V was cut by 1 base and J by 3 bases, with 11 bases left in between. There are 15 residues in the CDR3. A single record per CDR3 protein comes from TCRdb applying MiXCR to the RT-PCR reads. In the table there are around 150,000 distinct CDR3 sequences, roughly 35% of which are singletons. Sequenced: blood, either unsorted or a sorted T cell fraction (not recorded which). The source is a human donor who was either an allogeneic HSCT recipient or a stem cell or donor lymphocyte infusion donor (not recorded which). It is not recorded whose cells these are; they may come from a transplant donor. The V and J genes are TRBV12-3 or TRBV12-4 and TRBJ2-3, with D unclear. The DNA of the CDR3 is TGTGCCAGCAGTTTAGAAAAGTGGGCAACAGATACGCAGTATTTT. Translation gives CASSLEKWATDTQYF.